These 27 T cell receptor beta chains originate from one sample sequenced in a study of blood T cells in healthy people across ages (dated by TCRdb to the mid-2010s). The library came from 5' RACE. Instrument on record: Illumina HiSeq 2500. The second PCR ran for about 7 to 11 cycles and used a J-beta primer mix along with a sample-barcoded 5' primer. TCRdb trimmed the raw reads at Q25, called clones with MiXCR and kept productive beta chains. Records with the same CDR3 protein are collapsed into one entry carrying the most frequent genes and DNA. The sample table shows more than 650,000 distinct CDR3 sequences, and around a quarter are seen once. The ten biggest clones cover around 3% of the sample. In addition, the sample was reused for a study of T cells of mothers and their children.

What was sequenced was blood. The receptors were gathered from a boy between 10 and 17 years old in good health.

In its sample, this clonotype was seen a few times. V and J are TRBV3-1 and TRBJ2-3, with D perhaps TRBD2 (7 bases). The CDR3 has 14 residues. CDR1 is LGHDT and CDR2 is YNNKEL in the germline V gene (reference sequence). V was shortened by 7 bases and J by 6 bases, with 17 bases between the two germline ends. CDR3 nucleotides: TGTGCCAGCACCCTCCGGGGGGCCACCGATACGCAGTATTTT. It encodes CASTLRGATDTQYF.

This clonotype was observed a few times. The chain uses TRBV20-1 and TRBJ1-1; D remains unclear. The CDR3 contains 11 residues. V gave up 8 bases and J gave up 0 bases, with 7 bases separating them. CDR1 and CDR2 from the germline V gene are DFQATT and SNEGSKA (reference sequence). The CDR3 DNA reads TGCAGTCTGGTAGTGAACACTGAAGCTTTCTTT. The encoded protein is CSLVVNTEAFF.

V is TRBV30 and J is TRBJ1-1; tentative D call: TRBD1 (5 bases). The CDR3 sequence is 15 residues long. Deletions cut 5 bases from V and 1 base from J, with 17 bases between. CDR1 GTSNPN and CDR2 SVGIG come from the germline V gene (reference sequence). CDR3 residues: CAWGYPGRKNTEAFF. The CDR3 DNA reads TGTGCCTGGGGGTACCCAGGGAGGAAGAACACTGAAGCTTTCTTT. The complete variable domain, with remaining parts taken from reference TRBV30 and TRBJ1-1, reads SQTIHQWPATLVQPVGSPLSLECTVEGTSNPNLYWYRQAAGRGLQLLFYSVGIGQISSEVPQNLSASRPQDRQFILSSKKLLLSDSGFYLCAWGYPGRKNTEAFFGQGTRLTVV.

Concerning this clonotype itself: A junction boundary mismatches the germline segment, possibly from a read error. The CDR3 DNA follows: TGTGCCAACAGTCCCGGACAGGGGTACGAGCAGTACTTC. Its translation: CANSPGQGYEQYF. The V and J genes are TRBV28 and TRBJ2-7; 9 nucleotides align to TRBD1. Germline V gives CDR1 MDHEN, CDR2 SYDVKM. This CDR3 region has 13 residues.

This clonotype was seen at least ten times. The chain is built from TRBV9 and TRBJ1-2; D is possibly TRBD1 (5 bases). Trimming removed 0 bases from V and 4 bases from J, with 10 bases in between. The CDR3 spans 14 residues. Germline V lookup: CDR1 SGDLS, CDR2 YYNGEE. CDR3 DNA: TGTGCCAGCAGCGTAGGGGCAGGGCTCTATGGCTACACCTTC. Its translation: CASSVGAGLYGYTF.

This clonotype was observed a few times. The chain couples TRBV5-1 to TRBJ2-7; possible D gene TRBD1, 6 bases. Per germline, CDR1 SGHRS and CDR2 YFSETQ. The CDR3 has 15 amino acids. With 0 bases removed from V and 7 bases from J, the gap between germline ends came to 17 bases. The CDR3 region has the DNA TGCGCCAGCAGCTTGGGAGGGGGATCTCCTAGGGAGCAGTACTTC. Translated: CASSLGGGSPREQYF.

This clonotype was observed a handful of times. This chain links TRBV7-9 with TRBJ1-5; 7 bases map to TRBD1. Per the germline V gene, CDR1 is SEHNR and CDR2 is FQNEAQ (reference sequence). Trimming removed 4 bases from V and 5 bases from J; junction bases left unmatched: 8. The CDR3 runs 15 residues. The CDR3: CASSSDRDSDQPQHF. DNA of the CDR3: TGTGCCAGCAGCTCAGACAGGGACTCTGATCAGCCCCAGCATTTT.

The CDR3 spells CASSVEGQGSYEQYF. The CDR3 nucleotides read TGTGCCAGCAGCGTAGAGGGACAGGGTTCCTACGAGCAGTACTTC. The J gene is TRBJ2-5, the V gene TRBV9, with TRBD1 matching over 9 bases. Near its end, the DNA agrees better with TRBJ2-7, so the J call may be wrong. CDR3 length equals 15 residues. Looked up from germline, CDR1 is SGDLS and CDR2 is YYNGEE.

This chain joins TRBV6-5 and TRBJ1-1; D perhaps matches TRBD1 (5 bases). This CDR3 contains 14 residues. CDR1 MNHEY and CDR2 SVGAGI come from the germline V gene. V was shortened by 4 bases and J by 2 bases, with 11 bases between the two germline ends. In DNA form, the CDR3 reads TGTGCCAGCAGTTGGACAAGGGGTAACACTGAAGCTTTCTTT. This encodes CASSWTRGNTEAFF.

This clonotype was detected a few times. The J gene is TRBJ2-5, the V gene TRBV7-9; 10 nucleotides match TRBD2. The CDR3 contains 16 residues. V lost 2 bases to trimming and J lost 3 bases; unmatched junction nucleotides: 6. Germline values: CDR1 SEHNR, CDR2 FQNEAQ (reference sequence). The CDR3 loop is CASSLLKRGGEETQYF. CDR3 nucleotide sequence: TGTGCCAGCAGCTTATTAAAGCGGGGGGGCGAAGAGACCCAGTACTTC.

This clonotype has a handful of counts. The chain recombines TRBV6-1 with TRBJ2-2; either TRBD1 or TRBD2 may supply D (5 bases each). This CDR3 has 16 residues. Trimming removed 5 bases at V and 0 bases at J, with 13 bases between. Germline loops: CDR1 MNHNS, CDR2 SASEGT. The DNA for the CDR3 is TGTGCCAGCAGTCTCCAGGGACCGGCGAACACCGGGGAGCTGTTTTTT. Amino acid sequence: CASSLQGPANTGELFF.

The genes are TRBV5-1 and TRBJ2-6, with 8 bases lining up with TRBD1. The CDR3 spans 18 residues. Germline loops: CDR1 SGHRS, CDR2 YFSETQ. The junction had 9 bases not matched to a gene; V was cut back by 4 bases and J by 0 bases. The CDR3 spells CASSTTGTGSSGANVLTF. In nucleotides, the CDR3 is TGCGCCAGCAGCACCACCGGGACAGGCAGCTCTGGGGCCAACGTCCTGACTTTC.

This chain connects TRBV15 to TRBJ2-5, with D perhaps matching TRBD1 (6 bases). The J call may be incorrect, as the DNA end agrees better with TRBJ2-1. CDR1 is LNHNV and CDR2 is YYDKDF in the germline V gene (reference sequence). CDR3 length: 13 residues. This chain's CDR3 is CATSDRKENEQFF. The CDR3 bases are TGTGCCACCAGCGACAGGAAGGAGAATGAGCAGTTCTTC.

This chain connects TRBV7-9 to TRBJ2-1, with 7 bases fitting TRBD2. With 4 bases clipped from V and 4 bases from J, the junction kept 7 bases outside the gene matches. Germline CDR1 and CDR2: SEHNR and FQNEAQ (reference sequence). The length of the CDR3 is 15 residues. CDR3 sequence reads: CASSYRDYPYNEQFF. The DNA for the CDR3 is TGTGCCAGCAGCTACCGGGACTATCCATACAATGAGCAGTTCTTC. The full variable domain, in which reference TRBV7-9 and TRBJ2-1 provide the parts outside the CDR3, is DTGVSQNPRHKITKRGQNVTFRCDPISEHNRLYWYRQTLGQGPEFLTYFQNEAQLEKSRLLSDRFSAERPKGSFSTLEIQRTEQGDSAMYLCASSYRDYPYNEQFFGPGTRLTVL.

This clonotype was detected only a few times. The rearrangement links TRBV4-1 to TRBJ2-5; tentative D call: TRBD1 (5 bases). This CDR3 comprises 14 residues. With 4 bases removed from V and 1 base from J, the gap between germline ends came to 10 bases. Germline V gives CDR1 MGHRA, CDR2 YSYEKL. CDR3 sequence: CASSPDNFQETQYF. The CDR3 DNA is TGCGCCAGCAGCCCGGACAACTTCCAAGAGACCCAGTACTTC.

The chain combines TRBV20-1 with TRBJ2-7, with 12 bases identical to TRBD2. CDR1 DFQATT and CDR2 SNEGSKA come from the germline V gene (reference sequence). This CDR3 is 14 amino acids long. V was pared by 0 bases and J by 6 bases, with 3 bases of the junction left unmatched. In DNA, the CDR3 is TGCAGTGCTAGAGATTCTAGCGGGGGGGCCGAGCAGTACTTC. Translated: CSARDSSGGAEQYF.

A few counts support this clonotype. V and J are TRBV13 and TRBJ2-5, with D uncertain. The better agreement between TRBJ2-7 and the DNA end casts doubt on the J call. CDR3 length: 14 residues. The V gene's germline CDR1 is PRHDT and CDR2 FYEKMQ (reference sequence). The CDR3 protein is CASSPRRLSYEQYF. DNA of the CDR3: TGTGCCAGCAGCCCTCGGCGCCTCTCCTACGAGCAGTACTTC.

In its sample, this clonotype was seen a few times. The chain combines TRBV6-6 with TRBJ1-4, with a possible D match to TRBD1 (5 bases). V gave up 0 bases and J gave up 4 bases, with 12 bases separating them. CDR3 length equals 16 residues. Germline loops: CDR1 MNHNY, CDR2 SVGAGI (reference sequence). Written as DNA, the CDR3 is TGTGCCAGCAGTTACTCGATAGTGGGGCGTAATGAAAAACTGTTTTTT. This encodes CASSYSIVGRNEKLFF.

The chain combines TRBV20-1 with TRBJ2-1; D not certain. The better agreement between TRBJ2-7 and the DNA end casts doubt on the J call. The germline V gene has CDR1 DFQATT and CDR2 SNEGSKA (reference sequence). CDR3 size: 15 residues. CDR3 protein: CSARGVAQSHYEQYF. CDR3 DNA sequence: TGCAGTGCTAGAGGCGTGGCGCAGTCCCACTACGAGCAGTACTTC.

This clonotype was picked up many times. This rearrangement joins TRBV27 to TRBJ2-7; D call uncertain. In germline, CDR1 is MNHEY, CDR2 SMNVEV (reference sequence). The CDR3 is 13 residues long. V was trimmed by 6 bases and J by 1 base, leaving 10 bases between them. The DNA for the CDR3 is TGTGCCAGCAGCTTAAGGGTTTCCTACGAGCAGTACTTC. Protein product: CASSLRVSYEQYF.

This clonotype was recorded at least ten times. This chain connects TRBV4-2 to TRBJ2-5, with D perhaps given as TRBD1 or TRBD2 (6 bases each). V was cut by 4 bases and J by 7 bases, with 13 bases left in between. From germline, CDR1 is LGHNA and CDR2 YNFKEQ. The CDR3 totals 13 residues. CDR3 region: CASSPNEGGTQYF. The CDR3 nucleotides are TGTGCCAGCAGCCCCAACGAGGGGGGGACCCAGTACTTC.

The CDR3 loop reads CASHPGTGIQETQYF. The CDR3 region has the DNA TGTGCCAGCCATCCCGGGACAGGGATCCAAGAGACCCAGTACTTC. The chain joins TRBV2 to TRBJ2-5; 9 bases match TRBD1. V shed 8 bases, J shed 1 base, and the junction held 8 bases outside the gene matches. This CDR3 is built from 15 residues. Germline values: CDR1 SNHLY, CDR2 FYNNEI.

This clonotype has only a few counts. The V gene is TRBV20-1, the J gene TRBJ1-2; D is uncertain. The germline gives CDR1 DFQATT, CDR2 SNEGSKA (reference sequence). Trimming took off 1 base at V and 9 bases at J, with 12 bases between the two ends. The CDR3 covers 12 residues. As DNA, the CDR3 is TGCAGTGCTAGAGGGGATGGGGAGAGCTACACCTTC. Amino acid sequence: CSARGDGESYTF.

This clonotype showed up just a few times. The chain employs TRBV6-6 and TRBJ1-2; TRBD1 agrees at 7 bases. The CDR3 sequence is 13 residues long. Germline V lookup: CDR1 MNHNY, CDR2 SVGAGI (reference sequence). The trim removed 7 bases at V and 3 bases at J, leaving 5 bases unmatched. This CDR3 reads CASNRGPDYGYTF. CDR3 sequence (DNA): TGTGCCAGCAATAGGGGGCCTGACTATGGCTACACCTTC.

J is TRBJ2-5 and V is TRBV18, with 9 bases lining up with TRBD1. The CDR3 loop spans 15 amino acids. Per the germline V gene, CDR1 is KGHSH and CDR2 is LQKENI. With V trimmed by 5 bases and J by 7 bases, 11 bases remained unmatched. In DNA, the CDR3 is TGTGCCAGCTCAAGTGGACAGGGGCCAGAGAGGACCCAGTACTTC. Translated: CASSSGQGPERTQYF.

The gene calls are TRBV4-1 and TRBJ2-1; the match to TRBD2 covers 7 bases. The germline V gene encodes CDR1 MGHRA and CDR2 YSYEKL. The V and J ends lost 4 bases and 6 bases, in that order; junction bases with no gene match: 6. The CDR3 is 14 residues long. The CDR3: CASSPGEGLNEQFF. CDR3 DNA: TGCGCCAGCAGCCCGGGGGAGGGGCTCAATGAGCAGTTCTTC.

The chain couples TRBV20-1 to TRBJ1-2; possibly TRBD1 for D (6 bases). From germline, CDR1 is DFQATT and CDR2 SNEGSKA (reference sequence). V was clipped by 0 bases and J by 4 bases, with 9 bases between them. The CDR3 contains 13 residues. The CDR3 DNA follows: TGCAGTGCTAGAGAAGGACAGATCTATGGCTACACCTTC. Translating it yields CSAREGQIYGYTF.